The 9 T cell receptor beta chains given below trace back to one sample, sequenced in a study of blood T cell repertoires in COVID-19. Measured with immunoSEQ multiplex PCR; TCRdb has only the in-frame clones, and not every one. Among 150,000 to 200,000 clones listed, approximately 89% were seen once. Sequencing was done on a sample of peripheral blood. The receptors here all came from a woman aged 55-75 years with acute or convalescent COVID-19.

Points on this clone: Other DNA sequences from this sample encode an identical CDR3 as well. The V and J genes are TRBV7-2 and TRBJ2-7; D remains unclear. Germline-derived CDR1 and CDR2 are SGHTA and FQGNSA. This CDR3 spans 12 amino acids. V lost 1 base to trimming and J lost 3 bases, with 4 bases between them. The CDR3 loop reads CASSLDLYEQYF. CDR3 DNA: TGTGCCAGCAGCTTAGATCTCTACGAGCAGTACTTC.

This chain links TRBV6-6 with TRBJ2-1; D gene ambiguous. The V gene's germline CDR1 is MNHNY and CDR2 SVGAGI (reference sequence). Trimming cost V 6 bases and J 9 bases, with 6 bases left between them. The CDR3 loop spans 10 amino acids. CDR3 amino acids: CASSHFEQFF. CDR3 DNA sequence: TGTGCCAGCAGCCACTTTGAGCAGTTCTTC.

V gene TRBV28 combines with J gene TRBJ1-6; 7 bases agree with TRBD1. The germline gives CDR1 MDHEN, CDR2 SYDVKM. The CDR3 spans 16 residues. J was trimmed by 9 bases and V by 2 bases; bases with no gene match: 10. The DNA of the CDR3 is TGTGCCAGCAGTTTACAGGGGGGCACGGTCGGTTCACCCCTCCACTTT. It encodes CASSLQGGTVGSPLHF.

The count of this clone is one. The chain is built from TRBV2 and TRBJ1-6; the D gene is possibly TRBD1 (5 bases). Germline CDR1 reads SNHLY; CDR2 reads FYNNEI. CDR3 length equals 15 residues. The V and J ends lost 5 bases and 6 bases respectively, with 14 bases between them. The CDR3: CASSLGRVGNSPLHF. DNA of the CDR3: TGTGCCAGCAGTCTTGGCAGGGTTGGTAATTCACCCCTCCACTTT.

The V call is TRBV5-4, the J call TRBJ2-3, with 11 bases fitting TRBD2. Trimming removed 3 bases from V and 5 bases from J; junction bases left unmatched: 8. CDR1 is SGHNT, CDR2 YYREEE, per germline (reference sequence). This CDR3 has 16 amino acids. The CDR3 bases are TGTGCCAGCAGCTCTTACCTAGCGGGAGGCGGAGATACGCAGTATTTT. It codes for CASSSYLAGGGDTQYF.

With regard to this clone: This sample includes further DNA sequences coding for the same CDR3. This chain links TRBV5-1 with TRBJ2-1, with 15 positions matching TRBD2. The CDR3 runs to 15 residues. V was clipped by 3 bases and J by 7 bases; unmatched bases: 2. The germline CDR1 and CDR2 sequences are SGHRS and YFSETQ. CDR3: CASSSGLAGGNEQFF. CDR3 coding DNA: TGCGCCAGCAGCTCGGGACTAGCGGGAGGAAATGAGCAGTTCTTC. Filled out from reference TRBV5-1 and TRBJ2-1, the complete variable domain reads KAGVTQTPRYLIKTRGQQVTLSCSPISGHRSVSWYQQTPGQGLQFLFEYFSETQRNKGNFPGRFSGRQFSNSRSEMNVSTLELGDSALYLCASSSGLAGGNEQFFGPGTRLTVL.

The chain carries TRBV7-9 and TRBJ1-3, with 8 bases matching TRBD1. Germline V gives CDR1 SEHNR, CDR2 FQNEAQ (reference sequence). The CDR3 contains 16 residues. Trimming cost V 8 bases and J 0 bases; bases outside gene matches: 9. CDR3 in DNA: TGTGCCAGCTTGGGGACAGGTTCTATCTCTGGAAACACCATATATTTT. The encoded protein is CASLGTGSISGNTIYF.

The V call is TRBV3-1 (or the pseudogene TRBV3-2), the J call TRBJ1-3, with D uncertain. V lost 2 bases to trimming and J lost 2 bases, with 10 bases between them. Germline V lookup: CDR1 LGHDT, CDR2 YNNKEL (reference sequence). The CDR3 totals 15 residues. The CDR3 reads CASSQLGRAGNTIYF. In DNA form, the CDR3 reads TGTGCCAGCAGCCAACTAGGCAGAGCTGGAAACACCATATATTTT.

The rearrangement uses TRBV30 and TRBJ1-1; D gene uncertain. Trimming took off 5 bases at V and 3 bases at J, with 10 bases between the two ends. The CDR3 totals 12 residues. Germline V gene sequence: CDR1 GTSNPN, CDR2 SVGIG (reference sequence). CDR3 bases: TGTGCCTGGCAAAACTATCACACTGAAGCTTTCTTT. The encoded protein is CAWQNYHTEAFF. Full variable domain (remainder filled in from reference TRBV30 and TRBJ1-1): SQTIHQWPATLVQPVGSPLSLECTVEGTSNPNLYWYRQAAGRGLQLLFYSVGIGQISSEVPQNLSASRPQDRQFILSSKKLLLSDSGFYLCAWQNYHTEAFFGQGTRLTVV.